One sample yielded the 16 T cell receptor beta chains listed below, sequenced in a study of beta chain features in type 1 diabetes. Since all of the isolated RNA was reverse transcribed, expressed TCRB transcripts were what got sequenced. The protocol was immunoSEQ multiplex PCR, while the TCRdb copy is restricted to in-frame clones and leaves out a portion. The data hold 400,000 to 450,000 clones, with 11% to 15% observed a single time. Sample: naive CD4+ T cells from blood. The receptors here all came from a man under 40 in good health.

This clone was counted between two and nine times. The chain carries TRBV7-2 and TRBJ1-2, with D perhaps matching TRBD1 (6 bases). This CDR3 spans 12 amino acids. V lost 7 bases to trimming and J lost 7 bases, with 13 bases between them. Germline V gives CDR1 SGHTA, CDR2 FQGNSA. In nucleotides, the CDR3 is TGTGCCAGCATCCAAACAGGGTTTGGCTACACCTTC. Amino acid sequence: CASIQTGFGYTF.

The CDR3 loop reads CASSPPMVQASYNEQFF. The CDR3 DNA follows: TGTGCCAGCTCACCACCGATGGTACAGGCCTCCTACAATGAGCAGTTCTTC. The chain uses TRBV18 and TRBJ2-1; a possible D gene is TRBD1 (5 bases). Germline V gene lookup returns CDR1 KGHSH and CDR2 LQKENI. The CDR3 extends over 17 amino acids. V lost 0 bases and J 0 bases, leaving 12 bases between the germline ends. The full variable domain, in which reference TRBV18 and TRBJ2-1 provide the parts outside the CDR3, is NAGVMQNPRHLVRRRGQEARLRCSPMKGHSHVYWYRQLPEEGLKFMVYLQKENIIDESGMPKERFSAEFPKEGPSILRIQQVVRGDSAAYFCASSPPMVQASYNEQFFGPGTRLTVL.

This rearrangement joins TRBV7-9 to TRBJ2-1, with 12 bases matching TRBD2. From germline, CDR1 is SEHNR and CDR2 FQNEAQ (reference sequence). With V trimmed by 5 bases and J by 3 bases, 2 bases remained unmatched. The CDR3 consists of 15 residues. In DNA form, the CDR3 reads TGTGCCAGCAGCCCACTAGCGGGGGGCTACAATGAGCAGTTCTTC. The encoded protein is CASSPLAGGYNEQFF.

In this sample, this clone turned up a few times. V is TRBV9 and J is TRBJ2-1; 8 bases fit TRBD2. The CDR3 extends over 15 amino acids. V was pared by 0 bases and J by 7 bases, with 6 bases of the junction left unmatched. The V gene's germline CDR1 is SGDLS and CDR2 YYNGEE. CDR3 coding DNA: TGTGCCAGCAGCGTAGTTAGCGGGATTGGGAATGAGCAGTTCTTC. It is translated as CASSVVSGIGNEQFF.

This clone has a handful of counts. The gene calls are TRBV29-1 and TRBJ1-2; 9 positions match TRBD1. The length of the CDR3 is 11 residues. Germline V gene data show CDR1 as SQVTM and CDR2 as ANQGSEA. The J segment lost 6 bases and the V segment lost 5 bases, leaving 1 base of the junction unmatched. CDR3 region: CSVRTGDGYTF. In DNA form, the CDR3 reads TGCAGCGTTCGGACAGGGGATGGCTACACCTTC.

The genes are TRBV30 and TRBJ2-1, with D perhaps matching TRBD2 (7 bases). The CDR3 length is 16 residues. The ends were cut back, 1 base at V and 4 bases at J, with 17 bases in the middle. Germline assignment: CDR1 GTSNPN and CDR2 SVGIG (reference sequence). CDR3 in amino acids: CAWSGVRTRGYNEQFF. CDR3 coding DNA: TGTGCCTGGAGTGGGGTCCGGACTAGGGGGTACAATGAGCAGTTCTTC.

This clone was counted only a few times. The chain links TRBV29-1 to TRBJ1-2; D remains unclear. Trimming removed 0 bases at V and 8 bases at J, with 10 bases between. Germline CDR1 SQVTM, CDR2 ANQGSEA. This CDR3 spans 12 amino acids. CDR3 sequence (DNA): TGCAGCGTTGAAGAGCGGAGGATAGGCTACACCTTC. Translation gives CSVEERRIGYTF. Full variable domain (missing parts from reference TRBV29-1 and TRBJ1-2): SAVISQKPSRDICQRGTSLTIQCQVDSQVTMMFWYRQQPGQSLTLIATANQGSEATYESGFVIDKFPISRPNLTFSTLTVSNMSPEDSSIYLCSVEERRIGYTFGSGTRLTVV.

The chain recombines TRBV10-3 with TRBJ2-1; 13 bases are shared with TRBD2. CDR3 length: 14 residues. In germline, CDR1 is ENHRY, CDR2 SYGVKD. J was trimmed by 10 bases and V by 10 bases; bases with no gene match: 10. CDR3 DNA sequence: TGTGCCACATTCGGCGGACTAGCGGGAGAGGAGCAGTTCTTC. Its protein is CATFGGLAGEEQFF.

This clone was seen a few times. CDR3 DNA sequence: TGTGCCAGCAGGGGACCGGGAACCTACGAGCAGTACTTC. It encodes CASRGPGTYEQYF. The rearrangement links TRBV6-5 to TRBJ2-5; tentatively, D is TRBD1 or TRBD2 (5 bases each). Near its end, the DNA agrees better with TRBJ2-7, so the J call may be wrong. CDR1 and CDR2 (germline): MNHEY, SVGAGI. This CDR3 has 13 amino acids.

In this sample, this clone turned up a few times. CDR3 protein: CASSLVAGVNSPLHF. The DNA for the CDR3 is TGTGCCAGCAGCTTAGTTGCTGGAGTGAATTCACCCCTCCACTTT. The chain links TRBV7-2 to TRBJ1-6; D unresolved. The CDR3 totals 15 residues. Germline CDR1 reads SGHTA; CDR2 reads FQGNSA. Deletions cut 1 base from V and 7 bases from J, with 11 bases between.

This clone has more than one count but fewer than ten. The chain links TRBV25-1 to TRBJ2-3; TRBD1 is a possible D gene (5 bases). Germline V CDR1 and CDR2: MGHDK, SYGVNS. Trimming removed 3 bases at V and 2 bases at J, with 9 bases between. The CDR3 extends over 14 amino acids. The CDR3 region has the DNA TGTGCCAGCAGTGACAGGGTCCTCACAGATACGCAGTATTTT. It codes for CASSDRVLTDTQYF.

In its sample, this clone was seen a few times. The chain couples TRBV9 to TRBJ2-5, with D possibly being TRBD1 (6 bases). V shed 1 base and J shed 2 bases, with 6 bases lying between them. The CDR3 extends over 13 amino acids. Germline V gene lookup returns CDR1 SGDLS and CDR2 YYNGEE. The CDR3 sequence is CASSVQGQETQYF. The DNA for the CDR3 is TGTGCCAGCAGCGTACAGGGGCAAGAGACCCAGTACTTC.

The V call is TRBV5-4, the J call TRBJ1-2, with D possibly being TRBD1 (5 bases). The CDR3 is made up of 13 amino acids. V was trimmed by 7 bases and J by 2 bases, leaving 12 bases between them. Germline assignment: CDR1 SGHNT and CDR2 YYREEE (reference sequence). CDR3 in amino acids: CASSPRGNYGYTF. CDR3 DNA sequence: TGTGCCAGCTCCCCCCGGGGCAACTATGGCTACACCTTC.

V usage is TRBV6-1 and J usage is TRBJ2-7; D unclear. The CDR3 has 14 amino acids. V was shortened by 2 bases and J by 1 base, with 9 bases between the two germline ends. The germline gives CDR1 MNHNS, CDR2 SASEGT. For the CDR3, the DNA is TGTGCCAGCAGTGAAAGGAGCAGGTCCTACGAGCAGTACGTC. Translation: CASSERSRSYEQYV.

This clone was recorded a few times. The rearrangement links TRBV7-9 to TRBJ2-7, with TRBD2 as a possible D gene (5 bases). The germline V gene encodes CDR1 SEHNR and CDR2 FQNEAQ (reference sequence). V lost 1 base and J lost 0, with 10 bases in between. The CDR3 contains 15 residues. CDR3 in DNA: TGTGCCAGCAGCTTAGTATCACGGGGCTCCTACGAGCAGTACGTC. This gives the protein CASSLVSRGSYEQYV.

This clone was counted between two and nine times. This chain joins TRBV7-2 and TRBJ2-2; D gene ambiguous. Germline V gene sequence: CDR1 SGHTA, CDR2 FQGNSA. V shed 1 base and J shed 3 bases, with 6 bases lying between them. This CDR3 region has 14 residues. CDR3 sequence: CASSLGSDTGELFF. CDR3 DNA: TGTGCCAGCAGCTTAGGATCTGACACCGGGGAGCTGTTTTTT.